A selection of T cell receptor beta chains follows, all from one sample in a study of blood T cell repertoires in COVID-19. Clones were sequenced by immunoSEQ multiplex PCR, and TCRdb holds only the in-frame ones, with some missing. The sample carries some 250,000 clones, 86% recorded once. Sequencing was carried out using peripheral blood. Receptor source: a man between 60 and 75 years old with acute or convalescent COVID-19. Both conserved end residues are part of each CDR3. The order of the fields is V gene, D gene, J gene, clone size, CDR3 DNA, CDR3 protein. A D gene is named only where the DNA matches it firmly. Some rows mark clone size as missing; the rest say once, few, many or name a class of expanded clone.

TRBV2	TRBD1	TRBJ1-5	.	TGTGCCAGCAGTGAAGGAGGGGGCGCACGCAATCAGCCCCAGCATTTT	CASSEGGGARNQPQHF
TRBV6-1	.	TRBJ2-5	.	TGTGCCAGCAGTGAAGGTGTGGGGCTCGAGACCCAGTACTTC	CASSEGVGLETQYF
TRBV28	.	TRBJ2-1	.	TGTGCCAGCAGTTTATCCGGCGGGGCCCCCTACAATGAGCAGTTCTTC	CASSLSGGAPYNEQFF
TRBV19	TRBD1	TRBJ1-4	.	TGTGCCAGTAGTATAGCCCAGGGGGCTGAAGGTGAAAAACTGTTTTTT	CASSIAQGAEGEKLFF
TRBV10-3	.	TRBJ1-3	.	TGTGCCATCAGTGCGATAGAGAAGACTGGAAACACCATATATTTT	CAISAIEKTGNTIYF
TRBV7-8	.	TRBJ1-1	.	TGTGCCAGCAGGTTGACAGTGAACACTGAAGCTTTCTTT	CASRLTVNTEAFF
TRBV11-1	.	TRBJ2-1	once	TGTGCCAGCACCCTAAGGTGGGACTCAAGATACAATGAGCAGTTCTTC	CASTLRWDSRYNEQFF
TRBV9	.	TRBJ2-4	.	TGTGCCAGCAGCGTCGACAGTAAAAACATTCAGTACTTC	CASSVDSKNIQYF
TRBV9	TRBD1	TRBJ2-1	.	TGTGCCAGCAGCGTAGGGCTACAGGGGTCCTACAATGAGCAGTTCTTC	CASSVGLQGSYNEQFF
TRBV9	.	TRBJ1-1	.	TGTGCCAGCAGCGAGGTTAGAGGGAGAGCTTTCTTT	CASSEVRGRAFF
TRBV21-1	.	TRBJ1-5	.	TGTGCCAGCAGCAAACTTCGCCTGGTAACAGGAAAAAATAGCAATCAGCCCCAGCATTTT	CASSKLRLVTGKNSNQPQHF